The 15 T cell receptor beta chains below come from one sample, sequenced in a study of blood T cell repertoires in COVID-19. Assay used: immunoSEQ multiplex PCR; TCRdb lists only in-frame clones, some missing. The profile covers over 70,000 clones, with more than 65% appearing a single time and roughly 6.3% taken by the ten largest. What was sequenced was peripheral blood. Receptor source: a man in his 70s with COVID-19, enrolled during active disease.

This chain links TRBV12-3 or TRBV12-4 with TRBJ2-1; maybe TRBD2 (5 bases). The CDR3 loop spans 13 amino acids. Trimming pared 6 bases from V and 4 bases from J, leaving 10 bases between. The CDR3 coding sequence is TGTGCCAGCAGCCGAGGGAGTTACAATGAGCAGTTCTTC. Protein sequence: CASSRGSYNEQFF.

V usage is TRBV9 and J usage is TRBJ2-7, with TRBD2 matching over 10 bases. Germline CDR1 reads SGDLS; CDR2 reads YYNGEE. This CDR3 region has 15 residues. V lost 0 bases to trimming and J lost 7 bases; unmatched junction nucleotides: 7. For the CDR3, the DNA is TGTGCCAGCAGCGTAGCTAGCGGGAGTTCTGGGGAGCAGTACTTC. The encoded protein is CASSVASGSSGEQYF.

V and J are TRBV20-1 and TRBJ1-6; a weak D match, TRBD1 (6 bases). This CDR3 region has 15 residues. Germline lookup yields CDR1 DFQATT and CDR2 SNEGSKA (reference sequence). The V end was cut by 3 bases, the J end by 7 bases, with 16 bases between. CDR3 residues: CSASRGHGPNSPLHF. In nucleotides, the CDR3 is TGCAGTGCTAGTAGGGGACACGGTCCCAATTCACCCCTCCACTTT.

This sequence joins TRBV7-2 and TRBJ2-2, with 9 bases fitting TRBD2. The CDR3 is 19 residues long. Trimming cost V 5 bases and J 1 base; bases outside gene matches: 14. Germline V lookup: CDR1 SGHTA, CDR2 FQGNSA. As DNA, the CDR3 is TGTGCCAGCAGCCTCCAGGGCCTAGCGGGATCAGGGAACACCGGGGAGCTGTTTTTT. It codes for CASSLQGLAGSGNTGELFF.

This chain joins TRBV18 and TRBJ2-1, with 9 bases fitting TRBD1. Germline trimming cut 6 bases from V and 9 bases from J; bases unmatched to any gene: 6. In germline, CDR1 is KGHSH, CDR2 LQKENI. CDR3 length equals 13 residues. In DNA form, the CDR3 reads TGTGCCAGCTCGGCCGAGGACAGGGGTGAGCAGTTCTTC. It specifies CASSAEDRGEQFF.

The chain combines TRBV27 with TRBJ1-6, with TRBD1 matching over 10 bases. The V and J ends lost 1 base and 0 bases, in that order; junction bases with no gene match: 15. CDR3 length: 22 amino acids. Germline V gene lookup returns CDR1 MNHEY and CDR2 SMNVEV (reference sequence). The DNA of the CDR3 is TGTGCCAGCAGTTTATGGATTACCCCGGGACAGGGGATGTACTCCTATAATTCACCCCTCCACTTT. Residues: CASSLWITPGQGMYSYNSPLHF.

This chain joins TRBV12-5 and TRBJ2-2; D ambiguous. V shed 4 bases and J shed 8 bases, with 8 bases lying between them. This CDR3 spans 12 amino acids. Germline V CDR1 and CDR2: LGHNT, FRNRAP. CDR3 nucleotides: TGTGCTAGTGGTTCCCCCTCGGGGGAGCTGTTTTTT. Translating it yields CASGSPSGELFF.

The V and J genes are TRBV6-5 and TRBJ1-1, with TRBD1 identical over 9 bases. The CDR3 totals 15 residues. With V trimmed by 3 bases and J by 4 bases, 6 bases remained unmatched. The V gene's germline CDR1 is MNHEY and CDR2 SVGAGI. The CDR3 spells CASSYSQTGGTEAFF. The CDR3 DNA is TGTGCCAGCAGTTATTCCCAGACAGGGGGCACTGAAGCTTTCTTT.

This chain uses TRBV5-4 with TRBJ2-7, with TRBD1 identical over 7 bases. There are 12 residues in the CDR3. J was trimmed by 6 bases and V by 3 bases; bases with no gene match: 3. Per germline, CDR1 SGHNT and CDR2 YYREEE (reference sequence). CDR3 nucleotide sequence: TGTGCCAGCAGCTCGACAGGGTTCGAGCAGTACTTC. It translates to CASSSTGFEQYF.

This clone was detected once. The CDR3 sequence: CASNRGQASNQPQHF. In nucleotides, the CDR3 is TGTGCCAGTAATCGCGGACAGGCCTCCAATCAGCCCCAGCATTTT. V and J are TRBV19 and TRBJ1-5, with 7 bases aligning to TRBD1. V was clipped by 7 bases and J by 3 bases; unmatched bases: 9. The CDR3 runs to 15 residues. Per the germline V gene, CDR1 is LNHDA and CDR2 is SQIVND (reference sequence).

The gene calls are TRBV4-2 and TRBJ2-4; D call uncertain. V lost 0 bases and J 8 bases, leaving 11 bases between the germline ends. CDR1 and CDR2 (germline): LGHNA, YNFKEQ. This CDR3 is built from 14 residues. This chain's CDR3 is CASSQDTGWDIQYF. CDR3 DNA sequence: TGTGCCAGCAGCCAAGATACCGGGTGGGACATTCAGTACTTC.

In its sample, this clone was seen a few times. CDR3 DNA: TGTGCCAGCAGCTGGACTCTCTCTGGAAACACCATATATTTT. Its protein is CASSWTLSGNTIYF. The V call is TRBV7-2, the J call TRBJ1-3; no firm D call. Germline CDR1 and CDR2: SGHTA and FQGNSA. There are 14 residues in the CDR3. The V and J ends lost 4 bases and 0 bases respectively, with 7 bases between them.

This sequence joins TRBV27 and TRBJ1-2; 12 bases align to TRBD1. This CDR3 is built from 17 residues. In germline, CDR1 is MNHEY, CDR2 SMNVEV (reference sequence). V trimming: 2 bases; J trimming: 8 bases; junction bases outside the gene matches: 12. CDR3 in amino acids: CASSLTLGTGGAKGYTF. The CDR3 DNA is TGTGCCAGCAGTTTAACCCTCGGGACAGGGGGCGCGAAAGGCTACACCTTC.

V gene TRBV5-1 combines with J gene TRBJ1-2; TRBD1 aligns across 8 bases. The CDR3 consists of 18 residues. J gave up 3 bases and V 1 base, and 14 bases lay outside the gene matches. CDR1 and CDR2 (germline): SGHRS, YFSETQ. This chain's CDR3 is CASSLSLTGQGRYYGYTF. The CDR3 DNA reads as TGCGCCAGCAGCTTGAGTCTTACCGGACAGGGCCGGTACTATGGCTACACCTTC.

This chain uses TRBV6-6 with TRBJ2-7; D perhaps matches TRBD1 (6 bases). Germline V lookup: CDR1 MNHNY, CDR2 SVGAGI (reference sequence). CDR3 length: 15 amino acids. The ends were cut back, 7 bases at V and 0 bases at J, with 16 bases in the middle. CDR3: CASKPDRPSSYEQYF. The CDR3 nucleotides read TGTGCCAGCAAGCCCGACAGGCCGAGCTCCTACGAGCAGTACTTC.